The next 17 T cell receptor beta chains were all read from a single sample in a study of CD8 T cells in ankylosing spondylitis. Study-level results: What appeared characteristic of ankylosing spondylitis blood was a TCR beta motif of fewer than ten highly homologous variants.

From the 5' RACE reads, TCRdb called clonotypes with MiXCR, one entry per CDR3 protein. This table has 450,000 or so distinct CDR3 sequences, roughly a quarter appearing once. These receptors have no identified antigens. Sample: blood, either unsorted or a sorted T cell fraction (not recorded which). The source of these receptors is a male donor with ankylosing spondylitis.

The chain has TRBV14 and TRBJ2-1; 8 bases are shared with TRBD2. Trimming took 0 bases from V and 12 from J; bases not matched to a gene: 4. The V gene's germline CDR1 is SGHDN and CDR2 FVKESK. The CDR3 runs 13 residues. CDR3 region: CASSQDEGLGQFF. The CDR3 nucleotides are TGTGCCAGCAGCCAAGATGAGGGACTAGGGCAGTTCTTC. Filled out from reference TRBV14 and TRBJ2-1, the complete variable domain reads EAGVTQFPSHSVIEKGQTVTLRCDPISGHDNLYWYRRVMGKEIKFLLHFVKESKQDESGMPNNRFLAERTGGTYSTLKVQPAELEDSGVYFCASSQDEGLGQFFGPGTRLTVL.

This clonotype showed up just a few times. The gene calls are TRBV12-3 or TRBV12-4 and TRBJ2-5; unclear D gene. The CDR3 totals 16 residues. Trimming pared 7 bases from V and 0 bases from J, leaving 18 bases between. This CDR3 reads CASTSSRRLYQETQYF. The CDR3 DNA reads TGTGCCAGCACCTCATCCCGACGGTTGTACCAAGAGACCCAGTACTTC.

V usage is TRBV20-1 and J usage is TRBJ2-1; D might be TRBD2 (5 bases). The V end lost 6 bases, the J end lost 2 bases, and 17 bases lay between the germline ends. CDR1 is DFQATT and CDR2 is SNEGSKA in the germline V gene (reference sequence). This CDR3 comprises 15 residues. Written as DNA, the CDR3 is TGCAGTGCCGGGTCTAGCAGTCTGCCCTACAATGAGCAGTTCTTC. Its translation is CSAGSSSLPYNEQFF.

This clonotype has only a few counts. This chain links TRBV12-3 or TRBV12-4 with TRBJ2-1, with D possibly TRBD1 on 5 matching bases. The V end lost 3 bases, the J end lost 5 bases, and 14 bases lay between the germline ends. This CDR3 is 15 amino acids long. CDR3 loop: CASSFRRGMDNEQFF. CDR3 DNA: TGTGCCAGCAGTTTCCGAAGGGGTATGGACAATGAGCAGTTCTTC.

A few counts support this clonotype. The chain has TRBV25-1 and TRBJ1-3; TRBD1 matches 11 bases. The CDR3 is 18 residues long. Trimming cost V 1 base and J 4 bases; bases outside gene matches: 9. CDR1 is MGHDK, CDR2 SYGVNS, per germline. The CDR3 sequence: CASSEFLGGTGGGNTIYF. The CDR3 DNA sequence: TGTGCCAGCAGTGAATTTCTCGGCGGGACAGGGGGAGGAAACACCATATATTTT.

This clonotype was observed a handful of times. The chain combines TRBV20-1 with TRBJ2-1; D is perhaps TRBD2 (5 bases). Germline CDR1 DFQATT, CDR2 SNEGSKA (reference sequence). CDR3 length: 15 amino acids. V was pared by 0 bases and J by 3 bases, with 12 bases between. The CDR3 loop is CSARDQRGLYNEQFF. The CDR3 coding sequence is TGCAGTGCTAGAGATCAGCGAGGGCTCTACAATGAGCAGTTCTTC.

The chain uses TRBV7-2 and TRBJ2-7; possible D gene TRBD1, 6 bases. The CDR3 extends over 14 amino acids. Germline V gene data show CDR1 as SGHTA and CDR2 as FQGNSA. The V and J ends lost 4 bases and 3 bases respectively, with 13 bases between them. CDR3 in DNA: TGTGCCAGCAGCTCCGGGCGGACAGACTACGAGCAGTACTTC. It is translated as CASSSGRTDYEQYF. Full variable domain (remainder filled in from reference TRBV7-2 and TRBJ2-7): GAGVSQSPSNKVTEKGKDVELRCDPISGHTALYWYRQSLGQGLEFLIYFQGNSAPDKSGLPSDRFSAERTGGSVSTLTIQRTQQEDSAVYLCASSSGRTDYEQYFGPGTRLTVT.

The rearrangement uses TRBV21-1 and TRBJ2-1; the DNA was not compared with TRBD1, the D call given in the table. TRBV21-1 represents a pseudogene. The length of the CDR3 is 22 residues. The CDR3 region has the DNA TGTGCCAGCACAACGACAGGGGGCGCGGTAACTAGCGGGAGAGGGGGCGGAAATGAGCAGTTCTTC. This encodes CASTTTGGAVTSGRGGGNEQFF.

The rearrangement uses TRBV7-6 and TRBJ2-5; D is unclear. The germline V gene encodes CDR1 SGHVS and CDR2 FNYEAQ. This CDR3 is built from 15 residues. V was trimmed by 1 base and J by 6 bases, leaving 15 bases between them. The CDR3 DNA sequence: TGTGCCAGCAGCTTAGATGAAGGGTCGGCTCAGACCCAGTACTTC. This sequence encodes CASSLDEGSAQTQYF.

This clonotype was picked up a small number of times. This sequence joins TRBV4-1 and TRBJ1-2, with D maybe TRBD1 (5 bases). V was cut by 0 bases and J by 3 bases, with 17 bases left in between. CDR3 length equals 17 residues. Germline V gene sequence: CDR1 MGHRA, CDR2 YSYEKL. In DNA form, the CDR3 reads TGCGCCAGCAGCCAAGAACCCCAGGGTGTCATAGACTATGGCTACACCTTC. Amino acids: CASSQEPQGVIDYGYTF.

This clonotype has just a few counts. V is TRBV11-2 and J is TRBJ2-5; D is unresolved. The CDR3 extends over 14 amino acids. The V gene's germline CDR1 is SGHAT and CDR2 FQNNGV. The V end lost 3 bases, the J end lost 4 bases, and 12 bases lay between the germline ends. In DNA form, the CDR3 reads TGTGCCAGCAGCTTGGACCTGGTAGGAGAGACCCAGTACTTC. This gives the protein CASSLDLVGETQYF.

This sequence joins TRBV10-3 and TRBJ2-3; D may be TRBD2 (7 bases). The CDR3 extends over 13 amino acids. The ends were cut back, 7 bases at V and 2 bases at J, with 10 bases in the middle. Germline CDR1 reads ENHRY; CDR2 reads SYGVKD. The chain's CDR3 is CAINGGHTDTQYF. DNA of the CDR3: TGTGCCATCAACGGGGGGCACACAGATACGCAGTATTTT.

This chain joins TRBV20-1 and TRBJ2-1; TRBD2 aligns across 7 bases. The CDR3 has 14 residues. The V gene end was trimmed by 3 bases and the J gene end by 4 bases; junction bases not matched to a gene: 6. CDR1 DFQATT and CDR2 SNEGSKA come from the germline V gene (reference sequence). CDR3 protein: CSASGRERYNEQFF. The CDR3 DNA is TGCAGTGCTAGTGGGCGGGAGCGGTACAATGAGCAGTTCTTC.

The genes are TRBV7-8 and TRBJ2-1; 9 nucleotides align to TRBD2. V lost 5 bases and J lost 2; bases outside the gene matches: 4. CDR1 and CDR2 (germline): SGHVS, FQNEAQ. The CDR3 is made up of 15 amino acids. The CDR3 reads CASSRSGGPYNEQFF. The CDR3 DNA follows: TGTGCCAGCAGCCGTAGCGGGGGACCCTACAATGAGCAGTTCTTC.

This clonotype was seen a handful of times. CDR3 coding DNA: TGTGCCAGCAGCTTTACGGGAGGTTCCCAGTACTTC. It yields the protein CASSFTGGSQYF. The rearrangement joins TRBV5-5 to TRBJ2-5, with 7 bases matching TRBD2. The CDR3 has 12 residues. Germline trimming cut 2 bases from V and 9 bases from J; bases unmatched to any gene: 4. From germline, CDR1 is SGHKS and CDR2 YYEKEE (reference sequence).

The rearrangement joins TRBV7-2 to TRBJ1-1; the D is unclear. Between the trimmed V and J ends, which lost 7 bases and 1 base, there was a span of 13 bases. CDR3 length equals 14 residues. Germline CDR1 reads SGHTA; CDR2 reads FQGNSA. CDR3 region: CASTLSSQNTEAFF. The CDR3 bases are TGTGCCAGCACCCTTTCCTCGCAGAACACTGAAGCTTTCTTT.

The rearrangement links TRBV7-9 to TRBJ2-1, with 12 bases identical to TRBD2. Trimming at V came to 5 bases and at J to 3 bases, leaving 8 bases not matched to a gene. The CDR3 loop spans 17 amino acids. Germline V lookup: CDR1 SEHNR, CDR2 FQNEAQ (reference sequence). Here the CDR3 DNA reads TGTGCCAGCAGCGGCCCTAGCGGGAGGGTTAACTACAATGAGCAGTTCTTC. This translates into CASSGPSGRVNYNEQFF. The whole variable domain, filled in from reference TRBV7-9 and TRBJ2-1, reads DTGVSQNPRHKITKRGQNVTFRCDPISEHNRLYWYRQTLGQGPEFLTYFQNEAQLEKSRLLSDRFSAERPKGSFSTLEIQRTEQGDSAMYLCASSGPSGRVNYNEQFFGPGTRLTVL.